The source of this T cell receptor (beta chain) is a study of Tregs in tolerant kidney transplant recipients. CDR1 and CDR2 (germline): LGHNA, YNFKEQ. Trimming took 3 bases from V and 7 from J, leaving 21 bases between them. The CDR3 loop spans 16 amino acids. In the case of this clone: The antigen is undetermined.

General study findings and limits: The most relevant donor-specific Treg TCRbeta repertoire apparently came from expansion with activated donor B cells. Few patients were studied, so findings need validation in larger groups. Donor-specific Treg expansion exceeded global Treg expansion in tolerant patients, suggesting antigen drive.

Mixed chimerism was transient after nonmyeloablative marrow transplants from related graft donors. Unstimulated Tregs (CD4+CD25+CD127-) and CD4+CD25- non-Tregs were sorted from PBMCs. Measured with immunoSEQ multiplex PCR; TCRdb has only the in-frame clones, and not every one. The sample has approximately 90,000 clones; 93% are singletons. This clonotype originated in a human patient who received a combined kidney and bone marrow transplant. T cells may partly derive from the graft donor. The chain uses TRBV4-2 and TRBJ1-1, with D tentatively TRBD1 (5 bases). The sample was CD4+ T cells from blood (PBMCs), taken 12 months after the transplant. The DNA of the CDR3 is TGTGCCAGCAGCCAGGGGGGACCTCGGGCGGCGATTGAAGCTTTCTTT. This translates into CASSQGGPRAAIEAFF.